The rows below give T cell receptor beta chains drawn from one sample of a study of molecular identifiers for immune sequencing clone quantification. TCRdb used MiXCR to reprocess the PCR reads, holding one entry per CDR3 protein. The table records hundreds of thousands of distinct CDR3 sequences, roughly 25% of them present only once. Source material: naive CD8+ T cells from blood, with Jurkat cell RNA spiked in. Receptors originate from a human donor in good health. Some libraries in this study had Jurkat cell RNA spiked in. CDR3s include the opening cysteine and the closing phenylalanine or tryptophan. D genes are given only for firm matches. Some rows mark clone size as missing; the rest say once, few, many or name a class of expanded clone.

>TRBD1|17|few|TRBV7-9|TRBJ2-7
TGTGCCAGCAGCCCGGGGCCGGGGACAGGGGTCTCCCACGAGCAGTACTTC
CASSPGPGTGVSHEQYF
>.|13|few|TRBV2|TRBJ2-7
TGTGCCAGCAGGGACACAGGAGGCTACGAGCAGTACTTC
CASRDTGGYEQYF
>TRBD1|15|.|TRBV12-3/TRBV12-4|TRBJ1-3
TGTGCCAGCGGTTCACGTAACAGGGGCGAAAACACCATATATTTT
CASGSRNRGENTIYF
>.|12|many|TRBV27|TRBJ2-3
TGTGCCAGCAGTTCAGGCACAGATACGCAGTATTTT
CASSSGTDTQYF
>.|14|many|TRBV4-3|TRBJ2-7
TGCGCCAGCAGCCACCTTGAGGCACCCTACGAGCAGTACTTC
CASSHLEAPYEQYF
>.|16|.|TRBV30|TRBJ1-4
TGTGCCTGGAGTGCCCCGGACGGGGCAACTAATGAAGAACTGTTTTTT
CAWSAPDGATNEELFF
>.|14|many|TRBV28|TRBJ2-2
TGTGCCAGCAGCCCCGATCAGAACACCGGGGAGCTGTTTTTT
CASSPDQNTGELFF
>.|15|many|TRBV7-9|TRBJ2-7
TGTGCCAGCAGCTTAGATTTCGCCCAGGGTGACGAGCAGTACTTC
CASSLDFAQGDEQYF
>.|15|many|TRBV7-9|TRBJ1-4
TGTGCCAGCAGCTTAACGACAGTAACTAATGAAAAACTGTTTTTT
CASSLTTVTNEKLFF
>.|16|many|TRBV7-9|TRBJ1-6
TGTGCCAGCAGCCAGATCCAGTTCTCCTATAATTCACCCCTCCACTTT
CASSQIQFSYNSPLHF
>TRBD2|16|.|TRBV4-2|TRBJ2-5
TGTGCCAGCAGCCAAGCAGTCGGGGGGTTTGGGGAGACCCAGTACTTC
CASSQAVGGFGETQYF
>.|14|few|TRBV27|TRBJ1-2
TGTGCCAGCAGACTGGCAGGTACTAACTATGGCTACACCTTC
CASRLAGTNYGYTF
>TRBD2|16|.|TRBV14|TRBJ2-7
TGTGCCAGCAGCCAAGATGTGTCTAGCGGGAGCCACGAGCAGTACTTC
CASSQDVSSGSHEQYF
>.|11|many|TRBV4-1|TRBJ1-1
TGCGCTACTAAACAGGGCCCTGAAGCTTTCTTT
CATKQGPEAFF
>.|15|.|TRBV19|TRBJ2-1
TGTGTCAGTAGTAGGGACCTGGGACCCAACAATGAGCAGTTCTTC
CVSSRDLGPNNEQFF